The clone carrying this TCR beta chain came up once. These data are taken from a study of blood T cell repertoires in COVID-19. Looked up from germline, CDR1 is SGHRS and CDR2 is YFSETQ. The length of the CDR3 is 14 residues. V lost 2 bases to trimming and J lost 10 bases, with 16 bases between them. Produced via immunoSEQ multiplex PCR; TCRdb's table is partial and in-frame only. The repertoire holds around 85,000 clones, with around nine tenths as singletons. This sequence was found in a woman aged 50 to 60 with acute COVID-19. Material: PBMCs or T cells enriched from blood (not recorded which). The chain has TRBV5-1 and TRBJ2-1; a weak D match, TRBD1 (5 bases). The CDR3 nucleotides are TGCGCCAGCAGCTTAGGCCAGGGCGTGCGAGAGCAGTTCTTC. Translated: CASSLGQGVREQFF. Drawing the rest from reference TRBV5-1 and TRBJ2-1, the complete variable domain is KAGVTQTPRYLIKTRGQQVTLSCSPISGHRSVSWYQQTPGQGLQFLFEYFSETQRNKGNFPGRFSGRQFSNSRSEMNVSTLELGDSALYLCASSLGQGVREQFFGPGTRLTVL.